Listed below are T cell receptor beta chains from one sample, sequenced in a study of post-analysis software for immune sequencing data. TCRdb itself ran the PCR reads through MiXCR, one entry per CDR3 protein. Counted here are about 820,000 distinct CDR3 sequences, around 53% occurring once; the ten biggest clones make up approximately 4.3%. The material sequenced was blood. The receptor source for this set is a girl aged 5-17 years with multiple sclerosis. The CDR3 runs from the conserved cysteine through the conserved F or W. Fields, in order: V gene, J gene, CDR3 protein.

TRBV5-1	TRBJ2-3	CASSLVSGEAQYF
TRBV6-5	TRBJ2-5	CASSYSSPPAETQYF
TRBV12-3/TRBV12-4	TRBJ1-2	CASSLYISYGYTF
TRBV20-1	TRBJ2-3	CSARVSGSNTQYF
TRBV20-1	TRBJ1-1	CSARDSTVNTEAFF
TRBV11-2	TRBJ2-5	CASSLGPSGREETQYF
TRBV18	TRBJ1-2	CASSPSRYGYTF
TRBV29-1	TRBJ2-1	CRVRAGTGNYNEQFF
TRBV7-8	TRBJ2-1	CASSLGVAGLNEQFF
TRBV5-1	TRBJ2-3	CASSLGGTSGGASDTQYF
TRBV18	TRBJ2-3	CASSPLAGGSTDTQYF
TRBV7-9	TRBJ2-6	CASRLGWDRTLSGANVLTF
TRBV4-1	TRBJ2-3	CASSQPLADTQYF
TRBV5-1	TRBJ1-1	CASSLFQQGNNEAFF
TRBV7-9	TRBJ1-2	CASSLGATGAGYTF
TRBV20-1	TRBJ2-1	CSAPSRESYNEQFF
TRBV7-2	TRBJ2-1	CASSLGLAGTEQFF
TRBV15	TRBJ2-5	CATSSRLEETQYF
TRBV6-5	TRBJ2-7	CASRELAGVGEQYF
TRBV5-1	TRBJ1-1	CASSRQSNTEAFF
TRBV12-3/TRBV12-4	TRBJ1-2	CASSPTAYGYTF
TRBV10-3	TRBJ1-6	CAISGTGGNSPLHF
TRBV29-1	TRBJ2-7	CSVVDGISYEQYF
TRBV7-6	TRBJ1-2	CASSPLRVGYTF
TRBV4-1	.	CASSQDGSGGGYYEQYF
TRBV7-9	TRBJ2-2	CASSLVGELFF
TRBV28	TRBJ2-7	CASSPHGQNYEQYF
TRBV7-2	TRBJ2-1	CASSLAVAAEQFF
TRBV15	TRBJ2-5	CATSRGEETQYF
TRBV11-1	TRBJ2-7	CASSWRTGPYEQYF
TRBV14	TRBJ2-1	CASSAGGPSSYNEQFF
TRBV20-1	TRBJ2-6	CSARGPASGSGANVLTF
TRBV6-5	TRBJ2-7	CASSPRGGGTYEQYF
TRBV29-1	TRBJ2-7	CSVLTGHNYEQYF
TRBV3-1	TRBJ2-3	CASSIGAGGTDTQYF
TRBV4-2	TRBJ2-6	CASSQISGGANVLTF
TRBV9	TRBJ2-1	CASSVETSSHNEQFF
TRBV5-1	TRBJ2-3	CASSRPTDTQYF
TRBV30	TRBJ2-4	CAWSPRAKNIQYF
TRBV12-3/TRBV12-4	TRBJ1-2	CASSPLTGGSYTF